This passage covers 32 T cell receptor beta chains from one sample sequenced in a study of CD8 T cells in Susac syndrome. When the RNA was reverse transcribed, random hexamers were used with an input of roughly 0.45 to 1 ug. TCRdb fed the immunoSEQ multiplex PCR reads into MiXCR, producing one record per CDR3 protein. Among under 85,000 distinct CDR3 sequences listed, 85% to 95% were seen once. The sample taken for sequencing was CD8+ T cells from PBMCs. The receptors originated from a human donor with multiple sclerosis.

The genes are TRBV11-2 and TRBJ1-4; D remains ambiguous. CDR1 is SGHAT, CDR2 FQNNGV, per germline. There are 13 residues in the CDR3. V was cut by 2 bases and J by 8 bases, with 9 bases left in between. CDR3 DNA sequence: TGTGCCAGCAGCTTATTCGTAGGCGAAAAACTGTTTTTT. This gives the protein CASSLFVGEKLFF.

V and J are TRBV13 and TRBJ1-1, with 9 bases matching TRBD1. The CDR3 is 13 residues long. V gave up 6 bases and J gave up 9 bases; unmatched junction bases: 8. CDR1 is PRHDT and CDR2 is FYEKMQ in the germline V gene (reference sequence). The CDR3 protein is CASSYQGQGKAFF. In DNA, the CDR3 is TGTGCCAGCAGTTACCAAGGACAGGGGAAAGCTTTCTTT. The entire variable domain, with the rest obtained from reference TRBV13 and TRBJ1-1, is as follows: AAGVIQSPRHLIKEKRETATLKCYPIPRHDTVYWYQQGPGQDPQFLISFYEKMQSDKGSIPDRFSAQQFSDYHSELNMSSLELGDSALYFCASSYQGQGKAFFGQGTRLTVV.

J is TRBJ2-7 and V is TRBV28, with TRBD1 matching over 10 bases. The J segment lost 2 bases and the V segment lost 7 bases, leaving 8 bases of the junction unmatched. The germline CDR1 and CDR2 sequences are MDHEN and SYDVKM. CDR3 size: 15 residues. The CDR3 reads CASTTSGTGAYEQYF. CDR3 sequence (DNA): TGTGCCAGCACTACGTCCGGGACAGGGGCCTACGAGCAGTACTTC.

The CDR3 reads CASSLSPTSLRFF. DNA for the CDR3: TGTGCCAGCAGTTTATCCCCGACTAGTTTGCGGTTCTTC. The chain employs TRBV27 and TRBJ2-1, with a possible D match to TRBD2 (6 bases). Germline V gives CDR1 MNHEY, CDR2 SMNVEV (reference sequence). V was clipped by 0 bases and J by 15 bases, with 15 bases between them. This CDR3 has 13 residues.

This chain joins TRBV20-1 and TRBJ2-7; D is uncertain. The CDR3 has 13 residues. Germline V gene sequence: CDR1 DFQATT, CDR2 SNEGSKA (reference sequence). V was trimmed by 0 bases and J by 3 bases, leaving 9 bases between them. CDR3 sequence reads: CSARDRSDYEQYF. The CDR3 DNA reads as TGCAGTGCTAGAGATCGAAGCGACTACGAGCAGTACTTC.

V gene TRBV3-1 combines with J gene TRBJ2-7; 10 positions match TRBD2. The germline CDR1 and CDR2 sequences are LGHDT and YNNKEL (reference sequence). Trimming at V came to 1 base and at J to 1 base, leaving 4 bases not matched to a gene. CDR3 length equals 16 residues. The CDR3 region has the DNA TGTGCCAGCAGCCAAGTTCTAGCGGGAGTTTCCTACGAGCAGTACTTC. Amino acids: CASSQVLAGVSYEQYF.

J is TRBJ2-1 and V is TRBV28, with D perhaps TRBD1 (5 bases). The CDR3 contains 16 residues. In germline, CDR1 is MDHEN, CDR2 SYDVKM. Deletions cut 6 bases from V and 2 bases from J, with 17 bases between. The CDR3 DNA follows: TGTGCCAGCAGACCTACCTGGGTAGGGGCCTACAATGAGCAGTTCTTC. It yields the protein CASRPTWVGAYNEQFF.

A single count supports this clonotype. The V call is TRBV10-3, the J call TRBJ2-7, with D perhaps matching TRBD2 (5 bases). The V gene lost 10 bases and the J gene lost 3 bases, with 13 bases spanning the gap. The CDR3 is 12 residues long. Germline V lookup: CDR1 ENHRY, CDR2 SYGVKD. In DNA form, the CDR3 reads TGTGCCAGCGCCGGGATGAACTACGAGCAGTACTTC. This codes for CASAGMNYEQYF.

The rearrangement joins TRBV4-3 to TRBJ2-3; D is unclear. With 3 bases removed from V and 4 bases from J, the gap between germline ends came to 8 bases. CDR1 is LGHNA and CDR2 is YSLEER in the germline V gene. This CDR3 region has 13 residues. The CDR3 reads CASSQDGSDTQYF. In DNA form, the CDR3 reads TGCGCCAGCAGCCAGGACGGCTCAGATACGCAGTATTTT.

The V call is TRBV5-1, the J call TRBJ2-7, with D maybe TRBD2 (6 bases). With 6 bases removed from V and 2 bases from J, the gap between germline ends came to 15 bases. The CDR3 is 14 amino acids. In germline, CDR1 is SGHRS, CDR2 YFSETQ. CDR3 amino acids: CASTEGGHTYEQYF. The CDR3 DNA is TGCGCCAGCACAGAGGGAGGCCATACCTACGAGCAGTACTTC.

The CDR3 sequence: CASSQVQIYEQYF. The CDR3 nucleotides read TGTGCCAGCAGCCAAGTCCAAATTTACGAGCAGTACTTC. The genes are TRBV14 and TRBJ2-7; D not certain. The CDR3 extends over 13 amino acids. Germline V gives CDR1 SGHDN, CDR2 FVKESK. Trimming pared 1 base from V and 4 bases from J, leaving 8 bases between.

The chain uses TRBV12-3 or TRBV12-4 and TRBJ2-3; D possibly corresponds to TRBD2 (6 bases). V was pared by 2 bases and J by 0 bases, with 9 bases between. This CDR3 contains 15 residues. The CDR3: CASSLHGGSTDTQYF. In DNA form, the CDR3 reads TGTGCCAGCAGTTTACACGGAGGGAGCACAGATACGCAGTATTTT.

This sequence joins TRBV7-9 and TRBJ2-1, with 12 bases identical to TRBD2. The trim removed 3 bases at V and 5 bases at J, leaving 2 bases unmatched. CDR1 SEHNR and CDR2 FQNEAQ come from the germline V gene (reference sequence). The CDR3 is 15 residues long. The CDR3 region has the DNA TGTGCCAGCAGCTTTACTAGCGGGGGGAACAATGAGCAGTTCTTC. It encodes CASSFTSGGNNEQFF.

The chain joins TRBV6-5 to TRBJ1-2, with a tentative D call TRBD1 (5 bases). CDR1 is MNHEY, CDR2 SVGAGI, per germline. Trimming pared 5 bases from V and 1 base from J, leaving 14 bases between. The CDR3 has 15 amino acids. The CDR3 DNA is TGTGCCAGCAGTCTCACGGGACGGCTTAACTATGGCTACACCTTC. Amino acids: CASSLTGRLNYGYTF.

This sequence joins TRBV27 and TRBJ2-1, with TRBD2 identical over 14 bases. After removal of 7 bases from V and 10 bases from J, the junction contained 3 bases not matched to a gene. The CDR3 has 13 amino acids. Germline loops: CDR1 MNHEY, CDR2 SMNVEV (reference sequence). The chain's CDR3 is CASTGLAGVEQFF. DNA of the CDR3: TGTGCCAGCACGGGACTAGCGGGAGTGGAGCAGTTCTTC.

In this sample, this clonotype turned up once. The genes are TRBV9 and TRBJ2-1; TRBD1 or TRBD2 may be the D gene (5 bases each). The germline gives CDR1 SGDLS, CDR2 YYNGEE. The CDR3 contains 13 residues. Trimming left V 0 bases short and J 7 bases short, with 8 bases between. The CDR3 coding sequence is TGTGCCAGCAGCGTAGGAGGGGCAAATGAGCAGTTCTTC. Amino acid sequence: CASSVGGANEQFF.

This rearrangement joins TRBV9 to TRBJ2-3; a weak D match, TRBD1 (6 bases). CDR1 and CDR2 (germline): SGDLS, YYNGEE. The CDR3 spans 15 residues. V dropped 0 bases and J dropped 2 bases, with 10 bases sitting between them. CDR3 in DNA: TGTGCCAGCAGCGTAGAGGGGGAGCTCACAGATACGCAGTATTTT. Protein product: CASSVEGELTDTQYF.

The gene calls are TRBV5-4 and TRBJ2-4; TRBD2 agrees at 10 bases. From germline, CDR1 is SGHNT and CDR2 YYREEE (reference sequence). Germline trimming cut 6 bases from V and 7 bases from J; bases unmatched to any gene: 7. The CDR3 is 14 amino acids. The CDR3: CASIPSGGRNIQYF. CDR3 nucleotide sequence: TGTGCCAGCATCCCTAGCGGGGGTAGGAACATTCAGTACTTC.

The genes are TRBV12-3 or TRBV12-4 and TRBJ1-5, with D tentatively TRBD1 (5 bases). There are 13 residues in the CDR3. With 7 bases removed from V and 5 bases from J, the gap between germline ends came to 12 bases. The CDR3 nucleotides are TGTGCCAGCAAGACCGGGGCAGATCAGCCCCAGCATTTT. Amino acid sequence: CASKTGADQPQHF.

The chain couples TRBV9 to TRBJ2-3, with D perhaps matching TRBD1 (6 bases). CDR3 length: 15 amino acids. Trimming removed 4 bases at V and 0 bases at J, with 12 bases between. Germline V lookup: CDR1 SGDLS, CDR2 YYNGEE. The CDR3 DNA follows: TGTGCCAGCAGCCCAGGGGTTGCTAGCACAGATACGCAGTATTTT. Translated, it gives CASSPGVASTDTQYF.

The rearrangement links TRBV3-1 to TRBJ1-1, with a possible D match to TRBD1 (5 bases). V lost 0 bases to trimming and J lost 1 base, with 6 bases between them. The germline CDR1 and CDR2 sequences are LGHDT and YNNKEL (reference sequence). The CDR3 totals 14 residues. The CDR3 nucleotides read TGTGCCAGCAGCCAAGAACAGGAGAACACTGAAGCTTTCTTT. It codes for CASSQEQENTEAFF. Filled out from reference TRBV3-1 and TRBJ1-1, the complete variable domain reads DTAVSQTPKYLVTQMGNDKSIKCEQNLGHDTMYWYKQDSKKFLKIMFSYNNKELIINETVPNRFSPKSPDKAHLNLHINSLELGDSAVYFCASSQEQENTEAFFGQGTRLTVV.

The rearrangement uses TRBV14 and TRBJ1-2; D not resolved. Trimming shortened V by 3 bases and J by 4 bases, and 12 bases separated the two germline ends. Germline loops: CDR1 SGHDN, CDR2 FVKESK. The CDR3 is 14 residues long. The CDR3 spells CASSQNTAFYGYTF. In nucleotides, the CDR3 is TGTGCCAGCAGCCAGAACACAGCTTTCTATGGCTACACCTTC.

The chain recombines TRBV7-9 with TRBJ2-4; the D gene is possibly TRBD1 (6 bases). The V gene's germline CDR1 is SEHNR and CDR2 FQNEAQ (reference sequence). The CDR3 extends over 15 amino acids. V lost 8 bases and J lost 0, with 14 bases in between. The CDR3 nucleotides read TGTGCCAGCCCGTCAGGGGAAATAGCCAAAAACATTCAGTACTTC. This codes for CASPSGEIAKNIQYF.

The CDR3 nucleotides are TGTGCCAGCAGCCTACCGCGGACAGGGAGCACAGATACGCAGTATTTT. It yields the protein CASSLPRTGSTDTQYF. J is TRBJ2-3 and V is TRBV21-1; whether TRBD1, the table's D call, matches the DNA was not checked. TRBV21-1 is flagged as a pseudogene. The CDR3 extends over 16 amino acids.

V gene TRBV7-8 combines with J gene TRBJ2-1; 14 nucleotides match TRBD2. CDR3 length: 18 amino acids. V was clipped by 5 bases and J by 4 bases; unmatched bases: 10. Germline CDR1 and CDR2: SGHVS and FQNEAQ. The CDR3 DNA sequence: TGTGCCAGCAGCCTGAGGCCGAGACTAGCGGGAGGGTACAATGAGCAGTTCTTC. It yields the protein CASSLRPRLAGGYNEQFF.

The chain employs TRBV11-1 and TRBJ2-1, with 7 bases matching TRBD2. This CDR3 region has 13 residues. The V gene's germline CDR1 is SGHAT and CDR2 FQDESV (reference sequence). Unmatched junction bases numbered 0, after V lost 4 bases and J lost 3 bases. CDR3 in amino acids: CASSSSGYNEQFF. The CDR3 region has the DNA TGTGCCAGCAGCTCTAGCGGCTACAATGAGCAGTTCTTC. The complete variable domain, with remaining parts taken from reference TRBV11-1 and TRBJ2-1, reads EAEVAQSPRYKITEKSQAVAFWCDPISGHATLYWYRQILGQGPELLVQFQDESVVDDSQLPKDRFSAERLKGVDSTLKIQPAELGDSAMYLCASSSSGYNEQFFGPGTRLTVL.

The rearrangement uses TRBV7-9 and TRBJ2-7; no clear D. The germline CDR1 and CDR2 sequences are SEHNR and FQNEAQ (reference sequence). V lost 4 bases to trimming and J lost 5 bases, with 12 bases between them. The CDR3 has 13 amino acids. The CDR3 sequence: CASSSPSANEQYF. The CDR3 DNA reads as TGTGCCAGCAGCTCCCCTTCCGCAAACGAGCAGTACTTC. The variable domain in full, completed from reference TRBV7-9 and TRBJ2-7, reads DTGVSQNPRHKITKRGQNVTFRCDPISEHNRLYWYRQTLGQGPEFLTYFQNEAQLEKSRLLSDRFSAERPKGSFSTLEIQRTEQGDSAMYLCASSSPSANEQYFGPGTRLTVT.

The chain combines TRBV7-2 with TRBJ2-7; the match to TRBD1 covers 7 bases. Germline values: CDR1 SGHTA, CDR2 FQGNSA. V was clipped by 4 bases and J by 3 bases; unmatched bases: 6. This CDR3 is 14 amino acids long. CDR3 DNA: TGTGCCAGCAGCTCTTCAGGGGGTGGCTACGAGCAGTACTTC. This encodes CASSSSGGGYEQYF.

This clonotype was counted once. This chain joins TRBV20-1 and TRBJ1-5, with TRBD1 as a possible D gene (5 bases). The V end was cut by 0 bases, the J end by 0 bases, with 15 bases between. Germline CDR1 reads DFQATT; CDR2 reads SNEGSKA (reference sequence). The CDR3 sequence is 17 residues long. For the CDR3, the DNA is TGCAGTGCTAGAGATCTGGACACCGTTTATAGCAATCAGCCCCAGCATTTT. It encodes CSARDLDTVYSNQPQHF.

This chain connects TRBV7-8 to TRBJ2-5; D perhaps matches TRBD1 (5 bases). This CDR3 is built from 14 residues. From germline, CDR1 is SGHVS and CDR2 FQNEAQ. Trimming removed 1 base at V and 2 bases at J, with 8 bases between. The CDR3 region is CASSLVSGQETQYF. The CDR3 DNA follows: TGTGCCAGCAGCTTAGTCTCAGGGCAAGAGACCCAGTACTTC.

The rearrangement uses TRBV12-5 and TRBJ2-1, with TRBD2 identical over 7 bases. V was pared by 0 bases and J by 5 bases, with 7 bases of the junction left unmatched. This CDR3 has 16 residues. Germline V lookup: CDR1 LGHNT, CDR2 FRNRAP. The CDR3 sequence is CASGLVRSGHNNEQFF. The CDR3, as DNA: TGTGCTAGTGGTTTGGTACGTAGCGGGCACAACAATGAGCAGTTCTTC.

The genes are TRBV27 and TRBJ1-6; 11 bases are a match to TRBD1. CDR1 is MNHEY, CDR2 SMNVEV, per germline (reference sequence). This CDR3 has 18 residues. Trimming removed 4 bases from V and 7 bases from J; junction bases left unmatched: 12. The CDR3 region is CASSSPDRGLLRNSPLHF. CDR3 bases: TGTGCCAGCAGTTCTCCGGACAGGGGGCTCCTGCGGAATTCACCCCTCCACTTT.